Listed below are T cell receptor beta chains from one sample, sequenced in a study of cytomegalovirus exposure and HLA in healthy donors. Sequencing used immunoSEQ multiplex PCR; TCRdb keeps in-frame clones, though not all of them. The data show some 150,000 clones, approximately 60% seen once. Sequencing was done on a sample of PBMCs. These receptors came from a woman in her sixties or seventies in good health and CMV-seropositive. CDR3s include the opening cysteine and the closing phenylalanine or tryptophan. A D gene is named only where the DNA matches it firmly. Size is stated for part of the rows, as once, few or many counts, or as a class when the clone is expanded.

TGTGCCAGCAGAACTAGCGGGAGTTCGGGTACGCAGTATTTT	CASRTSGSSGTQYF	TRBV28	TRBJ2-3	TRBD2	.
TGTGCCAGCAGAGACCGACAGGCAACCTACGAGCAGTACTTC	CASRDRQATYEQYF	TRBV16	TRBJ2-7	.	few
TGTGCCAGCAGCGGGGGGGGAGGGTATCAGCCCCAGCATTTT	CASSGGGGYQPQHF	TRBV9	TRBJ1-5	.	.
TGTGCCAGCACCCCGGACAGGGCACACTATGGCTACACCTTC	CASTPDRAHYGYTF	TRBV6-1	TRBJ1-2	TRBD1	.
TGCGCCAGCAGCTTGGACGCCAGCGGGGAGACCCAGTACTTC	CASSLDASGETQYF	TRBV5-1	TRBJ2-5	.	.
TGTGCCAGCAGCTTTAGCGGGGGAGCAGGAGAGCAGTACTTC	CASSFSGGAGEQYF	TRBV5-8	TRBJ2-7	TRBD2	.
TGTGCCAGCAGTCAGCTGACAGGGGGCCGCACAGATACGCAGTATTTT	CASSQLTGGRTDTQYF	TRBV28	TRBJ2-3	TRBD1	.
TGTGCCTGGAGTGAAACAGGACAGGGTCGTTCTTTT	CAWSETGQGRSF	TRBV30	TRBJ1-1	TRBD1	.
TGTGCCAGCAGTTACGGACTAGCGGGAGAAGGAGAGACCCAGTACTTC	CASSYGLAGEGETQYF	TRBV6-6	TRBJ2-5	TRBD2	few
TGTGCCATCAGTGAGGGGACTAGCGGGAGCCTCGGGGAGCTGTTTTTT	CAISEGTSGSLGELFF	TRBV10-3	TRBJ2-2	TRBD2	.
TGTGCCAGCAGTCTCTCGGACAGGGCCACCGGGGAGCTGTTTTTT	CASSLSDRATGELFF	TRBV28	TRBJ2-2	TRBD1	.
TGTGCCGGGGGGACTAGCGGGAGGAGCACAGATACGCAGTATTTT	CAGGTSGRSTDTQYF	TRBV7-9	TRBJ2-3	TRBD2	.
TGTGCCAGCACCCCACGGCGGGGAGGAGAGACCCAGTACTTC	CASTPRRGGETQYF	TRBV6-5	TRBJ2-5	.	few
TGTGCCAGTGGACAGTTTTCCTACGAGCAGTACTTC	CASGQFSYEQYF	TRBV10-3	TRBJ2-7	.	once
TGTGCCAGCAGCTTAGTCGTAAGAGGTTACCACGAGCAGTACTTC	CASSLVVRGYHEQYF	TRBV7-9	TRBJ2-7	.	once
TGTGCCAGCAGCGTTCGGGGATCTGGAAACACCATATATTTT	CASSVRGSGNTIYF	TRBV9	TRBJ1-3	.	few
TGTGCCAGCAGCTTGGGGCAGGAGGGGAAAAACATTCAGTACTTC	CASSLGQEGKNIQYF	TRBV5-6	TRBJ2-4	.	few
TGCGCCAGCAGCTCCGGGACAGGGGGGAGCGGGGAGCTGTTTTTT	CASSSGTGGSGELFF	TRBV5-1	TRBJ2-2	TRBD1	few
TGTGCCAGTAGTCCAATACCGGGACAGGTGCAGCCAGCTTTCTTT	CASSPIPGQVQPAFF	TRBV19	TRBJ1-1	TRBD1	few
TGTGCCTGGAGTTTCTCTTCTTCCCTAGCGGGAGGGTTATACTACGAGCAGTACTTC	CAWSFSSSLAGGLYYEQYF	TRBV30	TRBJ2-7	TRBD2	.
TGTGCCAGCAGCGCTACAGGTAGCAATCAGCCCCAGCATTTT	CASSATGSNQPQHF	TRBV9	TRBJ1-5	.	.
TGTGCCAGCAGCTTTGCAGGGGGCGCAGATACGCAGTATTTT	CASSFAGGADTQYF	TRBV7-6	TRBJ2-3	TRBD1	few
TGTGCCAGCAGTATACGTCGGGTCCACAATCAGCCCCAGCATTTT	CASSIRRVHNQPQHF	TRBV28	TRBJ1-5	.	.
TGTGCCAGTAGTATAGATCCAGACAGGGGCAATCAGCCCCAGCATTTT	CASSIDPDRGNQPQHF	TRBV19	TRBJ1-5	TRBD1	few
TGTGCCAGCGAACAGGGGGCATCCTACGAGCAGTACTTC	CASEQGASYEQYF	TRBV6-1	TRBJ2-7	TRBD1	.
TGTGCCAGCAGCGTAGGCCGGAGCTCTGGAAACACCATATATTTT	CASSVGRSSGNTIYF	TRBV9	TRBJ1-3	.	.
TGTGCCTGGAGTGTCGGGACAGGGGCGAGCGAGCAGTACTTC	CAWSVGTGASEQYF	TRBV30	TRBJ2-7	TRBD1	.
TGTGCCAGTAGCCGGACAGGGAACTACGAGCAGTACTTC	CASSRTGNYEQYF	TRBV19	TRBJ2-7	TRBD1	.
TGTGCCAGCAGTTACTCTCCCGTCGGAGGGGAGCACGAGCAGTACTTC	CASSYSPVGGEHEQYF	TRBV6-5	TRBJ2-7	.	.
TGTGCCAGCAGACAGGGCAATCAGCCCCAGCATTTT	CASRQGNQPQHF	TRBV28	TRBJ1-5	.	.
TGTGCCAGCAGCTTGGCCTGGACAGGGACAACTGGAAACACCATATATTTT	CASSLAWTGTTGNTIYF	TRBV5-6	TRBJ1-3	TRBD1	.
TGTGCCAGCAGTACCCCCGGCCTGGGGGGAGAGCAGTTCTTC	CASSTPGLGGEQFF	TRBV6-5	TRBJ2-1	.	.
TGTGCCAGCAGGCCCCTAGCGGGAGTTTCCTACAATGAGCAGTTCTTC	CASRPLAGVSYNEQFF	TRBV13	TRBJ2-1	TRBD2	few
TGCGCCAGCACCAATAGCGGGAGATCTCCGGACGAGCAGTACTTC	CASTNSGRSPDEQYF	TRBV5-1	TRBJ2-7	TRBD2	many
TGTGCCATCAGTGAGTCGCCTAGGGGGAATGGGGCTAACACTGAAGCTTTCTTT	CAISESPRGNGANTEAFF	TRBV10-3	TRBJ1-1	.	.
TGTGCCAGCAGTTTCACGCGATCCTACAATGAGCAGTTCTTC	CASSFTRSYNEQFF	TRBV6-5	TRBJ2-1	.	few
TGTGCCAGCAGCTCCCAGGGGGCCGAGGGGAATGAGCAGTTCTTC	CASSSQGAEGNEQFF	TRBV7-6	TRBJ2-1	TRBD1	few
TGTGCCAGCAGTTACGAAGGGGGCCGGACCGGGGAGCTGTTTTTT	CASSYEGGRTGELFF	TRBV6-5	TRBJ2-2	TRBD1	few
TGTGCCAGCAGTCTAGGGGGGGACCATGCGGGGCAGTACTTC	CASSLGGDHAGQYF	TRBV2	TRBJ2-7	.	few
TGTGCCAGCAGTTTCGACAGGGACGGATATGGCTACACCTTC	CASSFDRDGYGYTF	TRBV6-5	TRBJ1-2	TRBD1	few
TGCGCCAGCAGCTTGGTGGGCAGGCCTTCCACCTACGAGCAGTACTTC	CASSLVGRPSTYEQYF	TRBV5-1	TRBJ2-7	.	.
TGTGCCAGCAGCTCTTATACAGGGGGAAAGTTGAAGACCCAGTACTTC	CASSSYTGGKLKTQYF	TRBV5-4	TRBJ2-5	TRBD1	.
TGCGCCAGCAGCCAAGATCTTCGCCTAGCCGGAGGAGGGGAGCAGTTCTTC	CASSQDLRLAGGGEQFF	TRBV4-3	TRBJ2-1	.	.
TGTGCCAGCAGCTTTATGATTCAGGGGGGAACTGAGACCCAGTACTTC	CASSFMIQGGTETQYF	TRBV7-2	TRBJ2-5	.	once
TGCGCCAGCAGCCCTCCGACCGGGACTAGGTCTAGCGAGCAGTACTTC	CASSPPTGTRSSEQYF	TRBV5-1	TRBJ2-7	TRBD2	few
TGTGCCAGTAGACTAGCGGGAGGAGATGAGCAGTTCTTC	CASRLAGGDEQFF	TRBV19	TRBJ2-1	TRBD2	.
TGTGCCAGCAGTTCGTCCGGCACAGGGGGGACGAATGAGCAGTTCTTC	CASSSSGTGGTNEQFF	TRBV28	TRBJ2-1	TRBD1	once
TGTGCCAGCTCAATGGCTAGCGGGAGTGATACGCAGTATTTT	CASSMASGSDTQYF	TRBV18	TRBJ2-3	TRBD2	.
TGTGCCAGCAGCTTACAACAGAACACTGAAGCTTTCTTT	CASSLQQNTEAFF	TRBV7-3	TRBJ1-1	.	.
TGTGCCAGCAGCTTAACGCCCCAGGCAACCGGGGAGCTGTTTTTT	CASSLTPQATGELFF	TRBV7-3	TRBJ2-2	.	few
TGCAGCGTTGAACCACAAAACCAAGAGACCCAGTACTTC	CSVEPQNQETQYF	TRBV29-1	TRBJ2-5	.	.
TGTGCCTGGGACAGGGGGCAGGGGGTGCAGTACTTC	CAWDRGQGVQYF	TRBV30	TRBJ2-7	TRBD1	.
TGTGCCAGCACCCCGGGCAGGGAAGGCTACACCTTC	CASTPGREGYTF	TRBV11-3	TRBJ1-2	.	.
TGTGCCAGCAGTTACTCGAACAGGGTTGAATCACCCCTCCACTTT	CASSYSNRVESPLHF	TRBV6-5	TRBJ1-6	.	.
TGTGCCACCGGGGTCCCCTTTAGGGAAGAGACCCAGTACTTC	CATGVPFREETQYF	TRBV28	TRBJ2-5	.	.
TGTGCCAGCAGCCAAGGTATCAGCGGGAGGGAAGATGAGCAGTTCTTC	CASSQGISGREDEQFF	TRBV4-2	TRBJ2-1	TRBD2	once
TGTGCCTGGAGTGTAATTCGACTAGCGGTCACAGATACGCAGTATTTT	CAWSVIRLAVTDTQYF	TRBV30	TRBJ2-3	TRBD2	.
TGTGCCAGCAGCTCACTTCCGGGACAAAGCTCTGGGGCCAACGTCCTGACTTTC	CASSSLPGQSSGANVLTF	TRBV28	TRBJ2-6	.	.
TGCAGCGCCGGGGACAGGGGAGGCCGAAAACTGTTTTTT	CSAGDRGGRKLFF	TRBV29-1	TRBJ1-4	TRBD1	.